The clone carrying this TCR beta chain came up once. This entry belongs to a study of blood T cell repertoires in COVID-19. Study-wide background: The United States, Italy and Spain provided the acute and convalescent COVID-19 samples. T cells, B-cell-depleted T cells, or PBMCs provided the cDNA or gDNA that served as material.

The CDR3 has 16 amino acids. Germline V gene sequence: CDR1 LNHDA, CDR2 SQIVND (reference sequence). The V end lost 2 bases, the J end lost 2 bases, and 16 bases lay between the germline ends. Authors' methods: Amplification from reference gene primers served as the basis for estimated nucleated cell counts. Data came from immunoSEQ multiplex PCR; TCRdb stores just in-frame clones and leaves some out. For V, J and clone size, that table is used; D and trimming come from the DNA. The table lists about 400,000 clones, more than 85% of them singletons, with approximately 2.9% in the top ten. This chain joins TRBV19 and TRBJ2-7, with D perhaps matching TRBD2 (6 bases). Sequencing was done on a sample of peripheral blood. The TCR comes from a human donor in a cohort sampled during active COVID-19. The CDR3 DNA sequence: TGTGCCAGTAGTATAAGGGGAGGTGCAGGGACCTACGAGCAGTACTTC. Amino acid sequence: CASSIRGGAGTYEQYF.